A selection of T cell receptor beta chains follows, all from one sample in a study of T cells after yellow fever vaccination. TCRdb used MiXCR to reprocess the 5' RACE reads, holding one entry per CDR3 protein. The data hold 350,000 to 450,000 distinct CDR3 sequences, with approximately 5.7% observed a single time. Sequencing was performed on PBMCs, taken 5 days after the yellow fever booster vaccination. Receptor source: a man aged 25 to 40 who received the YFV17D yellow fever vaccine. Each CDR3 is given with its conserved first and last residue. Fields, in order: V gene, D gene, J gene, clone size, CDR3 DNA, CDR3 protein. D genes are given only for firm matches. A clone size is listed for some rows: how often the clone was seen (once, few, many), or a class if it is expanded.

TRBV6-2/TRBV6-3,-,TRBJ2-5,many,TGTGCCAGCAGTCTCGGTACGGTCGAGACCCAGTACTTC,CASSLGTVETQYF
TRBV9,-,TRBJ1-4,-,TGTGCCAGCAGCGTAACGGGAACAGTAAGTGAAAAACTGTTTTTT,CASSVTGTVSEKLFF
TRBV27,-,TRBJ2-7,few,TGTGCCAGCAGTTGGGGGGAGGACTACGAGCAGTACTTC,CASSWGEDYEQYF
TRBV12-5,TRBD1,TRBJ2-7,few,TGTGCTAGTAATCTCCCCAACCGGGACAGGTCCTACGAGCAGTACTTC,CASNLPNRDRSYEQYF
TRBV7-9,-,TRBJ1-1,many,TGTGCCAGCATTCAGGGGAGTTCAGAAGCTTTCTTT,CASIQGSSEAFF
TRBV19,TRBD2,TRBJ2-2,-,TGTGCCAGTAGTATCCAGGTGGCAGCGGGAGCCTGGGGATCCGGGGAGCTGTTTTTT,CASSIQVAAGAWGSGELFF
TRBV6-1,-,TRBJ1-5,-,TGTGCCAGCCGAAGACAAAACAATCAGCCCCAGCATTTT,CASRRQNNQPQHF
TRBV5-6,-,TRBJ1-1,many,TGTGCCAGCACCCGCCTGGGCACTGAAGCTTTCTTT,CASTRLGTEAFF
TRBV11-2,-,TRBJ2-3,-,TGTGCCAGCAGCTTAGAGTGGGGGCTAATGGCAGATACGCAGTATTTT,CASSLEWGLMADTQYF
TRBV14,-,TRBJ2-1,few,TGTGCCAGCAGCCAGCGGTTTAGCTCCTACAATGAGCAGTTCTTC,CASSQRFSSYNEQFF
TRBV29-1,-,TRBJ2-3,-,TGCAGCGTTGGTGAATACACCCCTGCCACAGATACGCAGTATTTT,CSVGEYTPATDTQYF
TRBV24-1,TRBD1,TRBJ2-1,few,TGTGCCACCAGTGACACCACACAGGGGATGGGTGATGAGCAGTTCTTC,CATSDTTQGMGDEQFF
TRBV12-3/TRBV12-4,-,TRBJ2-1,-,TGTGCCAGCAGTTTAATGGGATTCGGTGAGCAGTTCTTC,CASSLMGFGEQFF
TRBV6-4,-,TRBJ2-3,many,TGTGCCAGCAGCCCCGGTCGTAACCCTGACGCCACTAGCACAGATACGCAGTATTTT,CASSPGRNPDATSTDTQYF
TRBV6-5,TRBD1,TRBJ2-7,-,TGTGCCAGCAGAAGGGGGACAGAGAGCTCCTACGAGCAGTACTTC,CASRRGTESSYEQYF
TRBV7-2,TRBD1,TRBJ2-1,few,TGTGCCAGCAGCTTAGATCGACAGGGTCCAGGCAATGAGCAGTTCTTC,CASSLDRQGPGNEQFF
TRBV20-1,TRBD1,TRBJ1-6,few,TGCAGTGCTAGCCCACAGGGGTTGGCCATAAATTCACCCCTCCACTTT,CSASPQGLAINSPLHF
TRBV12-3/TRBV12-4,-,TRBJ2-2,many,TGTGCCAGCAGCATTACCTCGAGCACCGGGGAGCTGTTTTTT,CASSITSSTGELFF
TRBV7-9,-,TRBJ2-3,-,TGTGCCAGCAGGCACAGGCATCGCACAGATACGCAGTATTTT,CASRHRHRTDTQYF
TRBV5-1,TRBD1,TRBJ2-7,-,TGCGCCAGCAGTCGGGGACAGGAGGGCTACGAGCAGTACTTC,CASSRGQEGYEQYF
TRBV6-1,-,TRBJ2-6,few,TGTGCCAGCAGGAGACCCTCTGGGGCCAACGTCCTGACTTTC,CASRRPSGANVLTF
TRBV7-2,-,TRBJ1-2,few,TGTGCCAGCAGCTTCCGAGGGGACCATCGAGGCTACACCTTC,CASSFRGDHRGYTF
TRBV12-3/TRBV12-4,TRBD2,TRBJ2-1,few,TGTGCCAGCAGTTTGACTAGCGGGAGGAAGGAGCAGTTCTTC,CASSLTSGRKEQFF
TRBV20-1,-,TRBJ2-7,-,TGCAGTGCTATGACCACCCTTAGGGGTTCCTACGAGCAGTACTTC,CSAMTTLRGSYEQYF
TRBV20-1,TRBD1,TRBJ2-6,-,TGCAGTGCTAGTGGGGACAGGTGGTCTGGGGCCAACGTCCTGACTTTC,CSASGDRWSGANVLTF
TRBV6-2/TRBV6-3,TRBD1,TRBJ2-1,many,TGTGCCAGCAGTACCGGGACAGCTCTCCTGAGCTCCTACAATGAGCAGTTCTTC,CASSTGTALLSSYNEQFF
TRBV5-1,-,TRBJ2-7,-,TGCGCCAGCACAAGGGGGGACGAGCAGTACTTC,CASTRGDEQYF
TRBV20-1,TRBD1,TRBJ2-7,many,TGCAGTGCTACCATATCGGACAGGGCCCCCATCTACGAGCAGTACTTC,CSATISDRAPIYEQYF
TRBV20-1,-,TRBJ2-7,many,TGCAGTGCTAGAGATATAAGGGGTTTGGACGAGCAGTACTTC,CSARDIRGLDEQYF
TRBV6-5,-,TRBJ2-1,-,TGTGCCAGCACTAGACAAGTCGGAGGCAATGAGCAGTTCTTC,CASTRQVGGNEQFF
TRBV4-3,-,TRBJ2-1,few,TGCGCCAGCAGCCAGGAGAACTACAATGAGCAGTTCTTC,CASSQENYNEQFF
TRBV5-6,-,TRBJ2-1,few,TGTGCCAGCAGCTTAGTCCCGGAAGACAATGAGCAGTTCTTC,CASSLVPEDNEQFF
TRBV30,-,TRBJ1-4,few,TGTGCCTGGGACGGAAATAATGAAAAACTGTTTTTT,CAWDGNNEKLFF
TRBV15,TRBD1,TRBJ2-7,few,TGTGCCACCAGCAGAGATCCGGGACAGAAAGCCGAGCAGTACTTC,CATSRDPGQKAEQYF
TRBV20-1,TRBD2,TRBJ2-1,few,TGCAGTGCTTCTAGCGGGAGTTCCCCGGCTGAGCAGTTCTTC,CSASSGSSPAEQFF
TRBV4-3,-,TRBJ1-2,many,TGCGCCAGCAGCGACCGGGGCCGGCGTGGCTACACCTTC,CASSDRGRRGYTF
TRBV28,-,TRBJ2-7,many,TGTGCCAGCAGTTTAACCGGTTACTCCTACGAGCAGTACTTC,CASSLTGYSYEQYF
TRBV5-1,TRBD2,TRBJ2-7,-,TGCGCCAGCAGCTTACCTAGCGGGCCCTCACCCTCGGGGGACGAGCAGTACTTC,CASSLPSGPSPSGDEQYF
TRBV4-3,TRBD2,TRBJ2-3,many,TGCGCCAGCAGCCAAGAGGCTAGCGGGGGTGGGGGCGATACGCAGTATTTT,CASSQEASGGGGDTQYF
TRBV5-1,-,TRBJ2-7,many,TGCGCCAGCAGCACTACCGGGGGACAGTCCTACGAGCAGTACTTC,CASSTTGGQSYEQYF
TRBV20-1,TRBD2,TRBJ2-1,-,TGCAGTGCTAGTGGGAGGGCCGGGGTGGGCAATGAGCAGTTCTTC,CSASGRAGVGNEQFF
TRBV5-1,-,TRBJ2-2,few,TGCGCCAGCAGCCCCGACTCGTTCGCGAACACCGGGGAGCTGTTTTTT,CASSPDSFANTGELFF
TRBV29-1,TRBD2,TRBJ2-3,many,TGCAGCGCCACCGATAGCGGGAGGGAAGATACGCAGTATTTT,CSATDSGREDTQYF
TRBV5-1,-,TRBJ2-1,many,TGCGCCAGCATAGGGGGGAATGAGCAGTTCTTC,CASIGGNEQFF
TRBV4-3,-,TRBJ2-7,many,TGCGCCAGCAGCCAAGATTTGACCTACGAGCAGTACTTC,CASSQDLTYEQYF
TRBV20-1,-,TRBJ2-3,-,TGCAGTGCCATCGGGGAGGCCCGACGCACAGATACGCAGTATTTT,CSAIGEARRTDTQYF
TRBV15,-,TRBJ1-1,-,TGTGCCACCAGCAGAGATGGACAGTTGAACACTGAAGCTTTCTTT,CATSRDGQLNTEAFF
TRBV24-1,TRBD1,TRBJ1-2,few,TGTGCCACCAGTGATCCGGGACAGGGCCGACCTGGCTATGGCTACACCTTC,CATSDPGQGRPGYGYTF
TRBV15,TRBD1,TRBJ1-2,many,TGTGCCACCAGCAGACTCGCGGACAGGGAGGTTCGGGGCTACACCTTC,CATSRLADREVRGYTF
TRBV7-2,-,TRBJ1-2,many,TGTGCCAGCAGCTTAGGTGCCGGCTACACCTTC,CASSLGAGYTF